This T cell receptor (beta chain) was retrieved from a study of shared clonotypes between healthy human individuals. Germline loops: CDR1 MDHEN, CDR2 SYDVKM. The CDR3 has 13 amino acids. V lost 7 bases and J 4 bases, leaving 13 bases between the germline ends. CD8 cells regarded as naive lacked CD45RO, were positively chosen for CCR7, and omitted terminally differentiated effector memory CD45RA+ cells. Clones were sequenced by immunoSEQ multiplex PCR, and TCRdb holds only the in-frame ones, with some missing. This table holds some 2 million clones, about 95% found once. This TCR came from a man aged 18 to 30 in good health. The source material was naive CD8+ T cells sorted from blood. The genes are TRBV28 and TRBJ1-2; D unresolved. DNA of the CDR3: TGTGCCAGCAAACCCGATCCTGTCTATGGCTACACCTTC. Residues: CASKPDPVYGYTF.